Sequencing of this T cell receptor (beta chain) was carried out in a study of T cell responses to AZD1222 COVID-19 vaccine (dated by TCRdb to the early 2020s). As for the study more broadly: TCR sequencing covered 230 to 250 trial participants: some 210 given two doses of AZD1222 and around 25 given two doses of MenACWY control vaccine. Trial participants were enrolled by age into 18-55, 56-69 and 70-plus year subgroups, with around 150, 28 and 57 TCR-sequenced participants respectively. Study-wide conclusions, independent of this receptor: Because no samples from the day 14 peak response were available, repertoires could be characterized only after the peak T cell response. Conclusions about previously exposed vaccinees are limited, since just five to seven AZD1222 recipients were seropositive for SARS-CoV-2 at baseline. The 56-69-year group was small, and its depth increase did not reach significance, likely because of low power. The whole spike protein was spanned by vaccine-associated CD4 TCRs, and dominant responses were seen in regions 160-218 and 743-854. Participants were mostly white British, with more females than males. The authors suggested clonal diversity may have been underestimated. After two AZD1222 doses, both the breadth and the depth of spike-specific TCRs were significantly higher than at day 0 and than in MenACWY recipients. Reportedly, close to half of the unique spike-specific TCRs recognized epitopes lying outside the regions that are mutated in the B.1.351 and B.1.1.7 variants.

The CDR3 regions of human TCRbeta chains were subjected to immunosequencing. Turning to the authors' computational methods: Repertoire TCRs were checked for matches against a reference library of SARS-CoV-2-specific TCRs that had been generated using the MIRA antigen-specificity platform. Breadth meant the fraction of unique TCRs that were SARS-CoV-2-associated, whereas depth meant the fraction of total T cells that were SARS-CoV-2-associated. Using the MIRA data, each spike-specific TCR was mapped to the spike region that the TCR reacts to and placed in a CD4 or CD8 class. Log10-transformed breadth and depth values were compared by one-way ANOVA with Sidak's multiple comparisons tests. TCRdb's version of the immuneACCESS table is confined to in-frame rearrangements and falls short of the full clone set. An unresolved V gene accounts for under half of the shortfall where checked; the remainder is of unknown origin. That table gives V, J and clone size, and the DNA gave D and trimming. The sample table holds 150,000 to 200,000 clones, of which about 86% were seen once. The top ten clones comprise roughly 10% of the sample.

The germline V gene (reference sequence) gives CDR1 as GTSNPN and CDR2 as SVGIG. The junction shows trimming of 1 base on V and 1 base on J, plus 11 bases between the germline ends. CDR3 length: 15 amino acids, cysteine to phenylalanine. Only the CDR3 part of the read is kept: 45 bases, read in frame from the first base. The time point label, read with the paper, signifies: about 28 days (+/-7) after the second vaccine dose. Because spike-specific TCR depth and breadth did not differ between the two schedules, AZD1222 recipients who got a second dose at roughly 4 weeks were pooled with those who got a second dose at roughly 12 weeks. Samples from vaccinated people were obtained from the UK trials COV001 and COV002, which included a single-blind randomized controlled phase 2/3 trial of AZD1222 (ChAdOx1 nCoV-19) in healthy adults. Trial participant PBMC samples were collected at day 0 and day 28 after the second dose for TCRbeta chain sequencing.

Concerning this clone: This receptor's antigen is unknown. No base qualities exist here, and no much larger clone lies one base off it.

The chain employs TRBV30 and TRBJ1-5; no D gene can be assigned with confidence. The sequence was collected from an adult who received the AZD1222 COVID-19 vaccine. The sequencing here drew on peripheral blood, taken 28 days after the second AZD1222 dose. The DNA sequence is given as TGTGCCTGGAGTGACCCGCGGGGAAGCAATCAGCCCCAGCATTTT. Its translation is CAWSDPRGSNQPQHF.